Presented here are 13 T cell receptor beta chains from one specimen sequenced in a study of neurological immune-mediated disorders. MiXCR was run by TCRdb on the 5' RACE reads, yielding one entry per CDR3 protein. The sample lists about 22,000 distinct CDR3 sequences, roughly 10% occurring once. Material: PBMCs. The receptors stem from a woman aged 55-70 years with HTLV-1-associated myelopathy (HAM/TSP).

There are many counts of this clonotype. The rearrangement links TRBV5-1 to TRBJ2-3, with TRBD2 matching over 13 bases. V was pared by 5 bases and J by 2 bases, with 5 bases of the junction left unmatched. Germline V gives CDR1 SGHRS, CDR2 YFSETQ. The CDR3 has 16 amino acids. The CDR3, as DNA: TGCGCCAGCAGTCGTGGGACTAGCGGGAACACAGATACGCAGTATTTT. Its protein is CASSRGTSGNTDTQYF.

This clonotype was counted ten times or more. The rearrangement joins TRBV29-1 to TRBJ1-1; D is possibly TRBD1 (5 bases). This CDR3 is built from 11 residues. Germline values: CDR1 SQVTM, CDR2 ANQGSEA. The CDR3 nucleotides are TGCACCTCGGGGGGGAACACTGAAGCTTTCTTT. It is translated as CTSGGNTEAFF.

This clonotype was detected ten times or more. The chain recombines TRBV20-1 with TRBJ2-7, with a tentative D call TRBD2 (5 bases). Germline loops: CDR1 DFQATT, CDR2 SNEGSKA (reference sequence). The V and J ends lost 5 bases and 3 bases respectively, with 11 bases between them. The CDR3 contains 12 residues. CDR3 sequence: CSALTGDYEQYF. CDR3 DNA sequence: TGCAGTGCTCTTACCGGGGACTACGAGCAGTACTTC.

This clonotype was counted many times. The chain links TRBV6-5 to TRBJ2-1; no clear D gene. The V end was cut by 6 bases, the J end by 1 base, with 19 bases between. Germline CDR1 MNHEY, CDR2 SVGAGI. This CDR3 spans 17 amino acids. The CDR3 nucleotides read TGTGCCAGCAGAAAAGGGTCCCGGGTTGGTTCCTACAATGAGCAGTTCTTC. This sequence encodes CASRKGSRVGSYNEQFF.

This clonotype ranks as medium-sized. The rearrangement joins TRBV20-1 to TRBJ1-1; D might be TRBD1 (6 bases). This CDR3 is built from 12 residues. The V and J ends lost 3 bases and 11 bases respectively, with 16 bases between them. In germline, CDR1 is DFQATT, CDR2 SNEGSKA (reference sequence). Here the CDR3 reads CSARVLGGRAFF. The CDR3 nucleotides read TGCAGTGCTAGGGTACTTGGGGGGCGGGCTTTCTTT.

The table lists this clonotype with many counts. The V and J genes are TRBV5-1 and TRBJ1-2, with TRBD1 matching over 7 bases. V dropped 3 bases and J dropped 0; count of bases not matched to a gene: 8. The CDR3 has 16 amino acids. The germline CDR1 and CDR2 sequences are SGHRS and YFSETQ. The CDR3 reads CASSSEGQQTNYGYTF. DNA of the CDR3: TGCGCCAGCAGCTCCGAGGGACAGCAAACTAACTATGGCTACACCTTC.

This clonotype was detected ten times or more. This sequence joins TRBV11-2 and TRBJ2-1; the D gene is possibly TRBD2 (5 bases). CDR1 is SGHAT and CDR2 is FQNNGV in the germline V gene. The CDR3 runs to 13 residues. With 0 bases removed from V and 7 bases from J, the gap between germline ends came to 7 bases. The CDR3 coding sequence is TGTGCCAGCAGCTTAGATAGCGCGAATGAGCAGTTCTTC. Translating it yields CASSLDSANEQFF.

The chain recombines TRBV20-1 with TRBJ2-1; TRBD2 agrees at 9 bases. The V gene end was trimmed by 1 base and the J gene end by 7 bases; junction bases not matched to a gene: 11. Germline CDR1 DFQATT, CDR2 SNEGSKA (reference sequence). There are 16 residues in the CDR3. The DNA for the CDR3 is TGCAGTGCTAGAGGGCCCGGGCGGGAGGGCTTGAATGAGCAGTTCTTC. It yields the protein CSARGPGREGLNEQFF.

This clonotype has a count of ten or more. The chain joins TRBV3-1 to TRBJ1-1; TRBD1 is a possible D gene (5 bases). This CDR3 has 15 residues. The V gene's germline CDR1 is LGHDT and CDR2 YNNKEL (reference sequence). Between the trimmed V and J ends, which lost 2 bases and 5 bases, there was a span of 15 bases. This CDR3 reads CASSQRYSGGTEAFF. Here the CDR3 DNA reads TGTGCCAGCAGCCAAAGGTACTCTGGGGGAACTGAAGCTTTCTTT.

This clonotype occurred many times. This rearrangement joins TRBV18 to TRBJ1-4, with a weak D call TRBD1 (5 bases). Trimming removed 3 bases from V and 0 bases from J, with 5 bases in between. The CDR3 has 14 residues. Germline V gene data show CDR1 as KGHSH and CDR2 as LQKENI. CDR3 region: CASSPDTTNEKLFF. CDR3 in DNA: TGTGCCAGCTCACCGGACACAACTAATGAAAAACTGTTTTTT. The whole variable domain, filled in from reference TRBV18 and TRBJ1-4, reads NAGVMQNPRHLVRRRGQEARLRCSPMKGHSHVYWYRQLPEEGLKFMVYLQKENIIDESGMPKERFSAEFPKEGPSILRIQQVVRGDSAAYFCASSPDTTNEKLFFGSGTQLSVL.

This clonotype was seen many times. The genes are TRBV18 and TRBJ2-1; 8 nucleotides match TRBD1. The CDR3 is 15 residues long. Germline V gene data show CDR1 as KGHSH and CDR2 as LQKENI. V gave up 3 bases and J gave up 8 bases; unmatched junction bases: 9. Here the CDR3 DNA reads TGTGCCAGCTCACCCGGACAGGGTTTTTTCGATGAGCAGTTCTTC. This encodes CASSPGQGFFDEQFF.

This clonotype was seen repeatedly, ten times or more. The rearrangement joins TRBV20-1 to TRBJ2-3; either TRBD1 or TRBD2 may fit D (6 bases each). The CDR3 totals 17 residues. V was shortened by 3 bases and J by 2 bases, with 21 bases between the two germline ends. Germline lookup yields CDR1 DFQATT and CDR2 SNEGSKA (reference sequence). This CDR3 is CSASFRGGGVDTDTQYF. The CDR3 region has the DNA TGCAGTGCTAGCTTCAGGGGAGGAGGAGTGGACACAGATACGCAGTATTTT.

As to this clonotype: This may come from a read error, since a much larger clone is one base off. This chain uses TRBV30 with TRBJ2-7, with 8 nucleotides matching TRBD1. The CDR3 is 15 amino acids. Germline lookup yields CDR1 GTSNPN and CDR2 SVGIG (reference sequence). Unmatched junction bases numbered 7, after V lost 3 bases and J lost 0 bases. Written as DNA, the CDR3 is TGTGCCTGGAGCGCCGGGACAGGCGTCTCCTACGAGCAGTACGTC. Its protein is CAWSAGTGVSYEQYV.